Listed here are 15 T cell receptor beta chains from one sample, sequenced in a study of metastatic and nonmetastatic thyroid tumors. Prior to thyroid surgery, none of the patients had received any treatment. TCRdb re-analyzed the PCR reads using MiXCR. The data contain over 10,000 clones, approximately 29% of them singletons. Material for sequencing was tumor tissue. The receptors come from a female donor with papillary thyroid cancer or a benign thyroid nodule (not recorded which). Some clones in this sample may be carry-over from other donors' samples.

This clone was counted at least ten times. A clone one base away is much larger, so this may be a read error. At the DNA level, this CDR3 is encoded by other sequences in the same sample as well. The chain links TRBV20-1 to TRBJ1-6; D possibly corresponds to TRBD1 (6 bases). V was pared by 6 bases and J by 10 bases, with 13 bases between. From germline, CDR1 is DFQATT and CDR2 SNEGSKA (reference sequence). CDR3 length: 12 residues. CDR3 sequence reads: CSARDNNSPLHF. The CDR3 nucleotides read TGCAGTGCACGGGACAACAACTCACCCCTCCACTTT.

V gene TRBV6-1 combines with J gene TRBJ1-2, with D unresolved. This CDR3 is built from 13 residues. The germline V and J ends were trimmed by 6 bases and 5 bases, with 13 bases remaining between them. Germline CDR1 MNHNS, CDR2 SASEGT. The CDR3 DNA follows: TGTGCCAGCAGCAAGGACGGATGGTATGGCTACACCTTC. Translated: CASSKDGWYGYTF.

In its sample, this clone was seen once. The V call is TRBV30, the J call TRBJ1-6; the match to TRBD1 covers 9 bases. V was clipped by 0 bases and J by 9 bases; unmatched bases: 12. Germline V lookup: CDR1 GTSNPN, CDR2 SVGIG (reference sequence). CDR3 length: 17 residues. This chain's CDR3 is CAWSVLSVEQGASPLHF. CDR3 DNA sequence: TGTGCCTGGAGTGTACTGTCAGTGGAACAGGGGGCTTCACCCCTCCACTTT.

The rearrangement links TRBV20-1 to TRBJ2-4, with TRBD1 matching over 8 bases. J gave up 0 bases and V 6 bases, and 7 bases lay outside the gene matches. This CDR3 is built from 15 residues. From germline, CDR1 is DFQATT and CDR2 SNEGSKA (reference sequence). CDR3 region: CSAFTDREAKNIQYF. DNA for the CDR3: TGCAGTGCCTTCACGGACAGGGAAGCCAAAAACATTCAGTACTTC.

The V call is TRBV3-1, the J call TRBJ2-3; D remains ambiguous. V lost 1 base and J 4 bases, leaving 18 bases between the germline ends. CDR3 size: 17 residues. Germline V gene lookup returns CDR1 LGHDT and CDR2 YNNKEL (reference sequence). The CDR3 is CASSQVVLSKGPDTQYF. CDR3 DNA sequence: TGTGCCAGCAGCCAAGTGGTTCTTTCCAAAGGCCCAGATACGCAGTATTTT.

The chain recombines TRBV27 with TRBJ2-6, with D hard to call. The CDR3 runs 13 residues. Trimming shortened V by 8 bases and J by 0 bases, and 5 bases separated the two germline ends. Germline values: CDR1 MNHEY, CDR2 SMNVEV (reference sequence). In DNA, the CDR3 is TGTGCCAGCTCTCCCTCTGGGGCCAACGTCCTGACTTTC. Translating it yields CASSPSGANVLTF.

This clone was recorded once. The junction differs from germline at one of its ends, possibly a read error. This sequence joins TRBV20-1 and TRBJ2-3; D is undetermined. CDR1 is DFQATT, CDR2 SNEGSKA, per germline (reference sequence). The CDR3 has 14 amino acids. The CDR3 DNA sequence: TGTAGTGCTAGGTACGTGAGCCTCACAGATACGCAGTATTTT. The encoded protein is CSARYVSLTDTQYF.

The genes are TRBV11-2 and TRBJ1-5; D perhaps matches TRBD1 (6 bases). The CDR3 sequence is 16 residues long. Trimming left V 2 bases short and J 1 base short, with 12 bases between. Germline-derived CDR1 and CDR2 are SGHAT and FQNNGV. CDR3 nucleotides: TGTGCCAGCAGCTTATGGGGGGCAGGGAGCAATCAGCCCCAGCATTTT. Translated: CASSLWGAGSNQPQHF.

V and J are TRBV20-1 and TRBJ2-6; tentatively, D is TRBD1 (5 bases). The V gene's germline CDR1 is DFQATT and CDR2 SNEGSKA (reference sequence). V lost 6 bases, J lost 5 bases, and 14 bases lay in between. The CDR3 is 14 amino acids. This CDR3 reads CSALTQVRANVLTF. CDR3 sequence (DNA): TGCAGTGCACTCACACAGGTTCGGGCCAACGTCCTGACTTTC.

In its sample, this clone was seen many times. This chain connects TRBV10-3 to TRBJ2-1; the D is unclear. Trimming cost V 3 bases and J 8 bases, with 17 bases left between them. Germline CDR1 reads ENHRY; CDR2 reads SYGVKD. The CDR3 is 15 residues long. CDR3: CAISDPVSPVDEQFF. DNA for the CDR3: TGTGCCATCAGTGACCCGGTTTCCCCGGTGGATGAGCAGTTCTTC.

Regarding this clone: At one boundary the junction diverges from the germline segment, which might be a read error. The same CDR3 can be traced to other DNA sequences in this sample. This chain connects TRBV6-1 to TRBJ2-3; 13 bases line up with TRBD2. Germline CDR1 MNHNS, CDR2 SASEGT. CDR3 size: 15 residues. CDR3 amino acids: CASSGLAGGTDTQYF. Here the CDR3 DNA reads TGTGCCAGCAGTGGACTAGCGGGAGGCACAGATACACAGTATTTT.

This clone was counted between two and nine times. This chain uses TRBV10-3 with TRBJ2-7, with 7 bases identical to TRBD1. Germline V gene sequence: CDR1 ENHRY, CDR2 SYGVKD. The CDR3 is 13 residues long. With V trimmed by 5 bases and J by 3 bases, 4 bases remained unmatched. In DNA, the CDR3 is TGTGCCATCAGTCCCGGGACAGACTACGAGCAGTACTTC. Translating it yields CAISPGTDYEQYF.

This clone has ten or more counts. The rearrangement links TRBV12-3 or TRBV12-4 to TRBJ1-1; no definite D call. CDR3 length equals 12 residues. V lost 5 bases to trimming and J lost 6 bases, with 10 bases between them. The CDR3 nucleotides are TGTGCCAGCAGTCAGGACTACGCTGAAGCTTTCTTT. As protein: CASSQDYAEAFF.

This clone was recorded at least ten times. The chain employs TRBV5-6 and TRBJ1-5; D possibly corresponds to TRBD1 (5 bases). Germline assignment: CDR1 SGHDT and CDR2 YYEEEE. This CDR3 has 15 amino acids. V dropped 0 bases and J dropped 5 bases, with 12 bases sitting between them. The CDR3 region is CASSLGDSRYQPQHF. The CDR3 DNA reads TGTGCCAGCAGCTTGGGGGACTCCCGTTATCAGCCCCAGCATTTT.

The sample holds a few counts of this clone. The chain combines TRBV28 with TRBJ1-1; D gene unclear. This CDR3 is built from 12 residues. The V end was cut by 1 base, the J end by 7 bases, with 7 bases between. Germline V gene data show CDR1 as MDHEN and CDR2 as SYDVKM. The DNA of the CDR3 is TGTGCCAGCAGTTTATCCCTCGATGAAGCTTTCTTT. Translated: CASSLSLDEAFF.